A selection of T cell receptor beta chains follows, all from one sample in a study of cytomegalovirus exposure and HLA in healthy donors. Repertoires were generated with immunoSEQ multiplex PCR, while TCRdb's copy carries only in-frame clones and drops some. The profile shows under 200,000 clones, around 80% of them singletons. Source material: PBMCs. These receptors all come from a male donor in good health and CMV-seropositive. Both conserved end residues are trimmed from each CDR3. A D gene is named only where the DNA matches it firmly.

TRBD1,TRBV9,TRBJ2-3,ASSSGTGASTDTQY
NA,TRBV6-1,TRBJ2-1,ASSGDWNNEQF
TRBD1,TRBV6-6,TRBJ1-1,ASGRQGARTEAF
NA,TRBV13,TRBJ2-7,ASSPGGGRQY
NA,TRBV7-6,TRBJ2-7,ASSLGVTGPHEQY
NA,TRBV7-9,TRBJ2-5,ASSGRGPKETQY
TRBD2,TRBV2,TRBJ2-7,ASTRTSGDEQY
TRBD2,TRBV5-5,TRBJ2-1,ASSLRREYDNEQF
NA,TRBV11-3,TRBJ2-2,ASSLRADFGGELF
NA,TRBV4-2,TRBJ2-3,ASSDSGTGMGDTQY
NA,TRBV19,TRBJ1-4,ASTLTRDEKLF
NA,TRBV5-4,TRBJ1-2,ASSLIDTGYT
NA,TRBV27,TRBJ2-3,ASSLRRGTDTQY
TRBD2,TRBV5-1,TRBJ2-5,ASTAGGPRGETQY
NA,TRBV18,TRBJ2-7,ASSPLGFGGKAHEQY
NA,TRBV7-9,TRBJ2-1,ASKGGTEYNEQF
TRBD1,TRBV2,TRBJ2-7,ASRLTGLPYEQY
NA,TRBV2,TRBJ1-1,ASNMAGKGEAF
TRBD1,TRBV19,TRBJ2-1,ASSPRTGGIEQF
TRBD1,TRBV27,TRBJ2-5,ASSFLGGAETQY
NA,TRBV7-9,TRBJ1-1,SSSLEGGTEAF
NA,TRBV13,TRBJ2-3,ASSTSGTTSTDTQY
TRBD1,TRBV5-1,TRBJ2-7,ASSLAAGGGEQY
NA,TRBV2,TRBJ2-3,ASSELDTQY
TRBD2,TRBV5-1,TRBJ2-7,ASSAGLAGGAYEQY
TRBD2,TRBV18,TRBJ2-7,ASSPLAGALFNEQY
NA,TRBV7-3,TRBJ2-2,ASSQGRDTGELL
NA,TRBV4-2,TRBJ1-1,ASSQPTENTEAF
NA,TRBV5-1,TRBJ2-7,ASSLGQAGEQY
TRBD2,TRBV7-2,TRBJ2-7,ASSLELAASYEQY
TRBD2,TRBV5-5,TRBJ2-7,ASSLDRLAGYYEQY
NA,TRBV11-2,TRBJ1-3,ASSLSLSGNTIY
NA,TRBV28,TRBJ2-4,ASKRQEALQY
NA,TRBV7-9,TRBJ1-4,ASSLGVGVEKLF
TRBD1,TRBV5-1,TRBJ2-7,ASSPAQDRGSYEQY
TRBD2,TRBV4-2,TRBJ2-1,ASSQITSGSSYNEQF
NA,TRBV19,TRBJ1-3,ASGQTGQFGNTIY
TRBD2,TRBV28,TRBJ2-4,ASSLGAGGLLAKNIQY
TRBD1,TRBV29-1,TRBJ2-7,SVPSRTGPPYEQY
TRBD1,TRBV7-9,TRBJ2-3,ASSVDRRRADTQY
NA,TRBV2,TRBJ2-1,ASSERQYNEQF
NA,TRBV27,NA,ASRLNRAIYEQY
TRBD1,TRBV13,TRBJ2-5,ASSGRDRAETQY
NA,TRBV19,TRBJ2-6,ASSIDQGTGANVLT
TRBD2,TRBV7-9,TRBJ2-3,ASSLLAGETDTQY